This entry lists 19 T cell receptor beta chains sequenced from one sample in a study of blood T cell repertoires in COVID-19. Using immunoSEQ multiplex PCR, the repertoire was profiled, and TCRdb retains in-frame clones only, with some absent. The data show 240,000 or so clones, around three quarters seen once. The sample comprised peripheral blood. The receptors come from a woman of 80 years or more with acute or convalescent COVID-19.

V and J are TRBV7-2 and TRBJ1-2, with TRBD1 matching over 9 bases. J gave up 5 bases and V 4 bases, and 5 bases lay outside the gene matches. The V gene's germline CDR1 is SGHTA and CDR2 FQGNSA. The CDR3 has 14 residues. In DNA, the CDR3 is TGTGCCAGCAGCTCAGACAGGGGGGTTTATGGCTACACCTTC. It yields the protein CASSSDRGVYGYTF.

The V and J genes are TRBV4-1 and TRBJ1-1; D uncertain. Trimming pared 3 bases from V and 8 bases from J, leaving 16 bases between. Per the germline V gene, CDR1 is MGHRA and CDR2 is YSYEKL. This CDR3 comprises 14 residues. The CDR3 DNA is TGCGCCAGCAGCCATCGCCCCAAAGCGTTCGAAGCTTTCTTT. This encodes CASSHRPKAFEAFF.

In DNA, the CDR3 is TGTGCCAGCAGTACCTTAGCTAACTATGGCTACACCTTC. The encoded protein is CASSTLANYGYTF. The chain recombines TRBV12-3 or TRBV12-4 with TRBJ1-2; D is unclear. Trimming took 5 bases from V and 0 from J, leaving 7 bases between them. The CDR3 loop spans 13 amino acids.

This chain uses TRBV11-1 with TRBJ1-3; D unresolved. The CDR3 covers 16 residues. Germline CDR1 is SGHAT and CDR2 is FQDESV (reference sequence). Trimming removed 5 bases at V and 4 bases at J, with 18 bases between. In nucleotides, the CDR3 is TGTGCCAGCAGCACCCACTCAGGTTCCTACGGAAACACCATATATTTT. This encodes CASSTHSGSYGNTIYF.

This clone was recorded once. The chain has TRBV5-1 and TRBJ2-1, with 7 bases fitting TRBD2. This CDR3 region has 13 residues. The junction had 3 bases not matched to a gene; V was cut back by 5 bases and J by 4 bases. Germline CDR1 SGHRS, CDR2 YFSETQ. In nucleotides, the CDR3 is TGCGCCAGCAGGGCAGCGGGATACAATGAGCAGTTCTTC. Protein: CASRAAGYNEQFF.

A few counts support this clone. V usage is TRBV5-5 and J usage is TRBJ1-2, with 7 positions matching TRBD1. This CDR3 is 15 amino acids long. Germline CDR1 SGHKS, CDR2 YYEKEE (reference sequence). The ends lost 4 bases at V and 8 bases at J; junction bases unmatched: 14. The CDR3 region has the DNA TGTGCCAGCAGCACTACAGGGGCGGTCGGTATCGGCTACACCTTC. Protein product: CASSTTGAVGIGYTF.

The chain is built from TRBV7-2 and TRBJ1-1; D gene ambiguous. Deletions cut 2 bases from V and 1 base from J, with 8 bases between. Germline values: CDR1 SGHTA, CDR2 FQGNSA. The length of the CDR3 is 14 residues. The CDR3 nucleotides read TGTGCCAGCAGCTTATATTACGGGAACACTGAAGCTTTCTTT. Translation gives CASSLYYGNTEAFF.

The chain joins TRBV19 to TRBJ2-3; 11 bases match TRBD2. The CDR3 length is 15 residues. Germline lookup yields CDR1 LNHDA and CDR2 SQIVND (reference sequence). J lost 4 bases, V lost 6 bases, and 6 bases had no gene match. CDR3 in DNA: TGTGCCAGTAGGGATAGCGGGGGGGCTGCAGATACGCAGTATTTT. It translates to CASRDSGGAADTQYF.

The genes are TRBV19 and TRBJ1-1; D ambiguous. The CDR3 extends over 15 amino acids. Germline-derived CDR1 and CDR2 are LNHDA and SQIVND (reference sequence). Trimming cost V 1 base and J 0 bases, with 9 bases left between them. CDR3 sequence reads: CASSIGDQMNTEAFF. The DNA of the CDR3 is TGTGCCAGTAGTATAGGAGATCAAATGAACACTGAAGCTTTCTTT.

CDR3 sequence (DNA): TGTGCCAGCAGTGAAGACCGAGGGGGACGAGAAAAACTGTTTTTT. Translating it yields CASSEDRGGREKLFF. The chain uses TRBV6-1 and TRBJ1-4, with D possibly being TRBD1 (6 bases). The CDR3 loop spans 15 amino acids. V was clipped by 1 base and J by 8 bases, with 14 bases between them. Germline V gives CDR1 MNHNS, CDR2 SASEGT.

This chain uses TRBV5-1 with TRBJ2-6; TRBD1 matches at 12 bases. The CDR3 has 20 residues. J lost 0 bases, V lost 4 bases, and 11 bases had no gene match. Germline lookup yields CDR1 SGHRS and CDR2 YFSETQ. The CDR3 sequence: CASSTPSGTGGASGANVLTF. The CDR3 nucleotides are TGCGCCAGCAGCACGCCCTCCGGGACAGGGGGCGCCTCTGGGGCCAACGTCCTGACTTTC. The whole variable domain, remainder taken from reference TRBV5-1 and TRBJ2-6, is KAGVTQTPRYLIKTRGQQVTLSCSPISGHRSVSWYQQTPGQGLQFLFEYFSETQRNKGNFPGRFSGRQFSNSRSEMNVSTLELGDSALYLCASSTPSGTGGASGANVLTFGAGSRLTVL.

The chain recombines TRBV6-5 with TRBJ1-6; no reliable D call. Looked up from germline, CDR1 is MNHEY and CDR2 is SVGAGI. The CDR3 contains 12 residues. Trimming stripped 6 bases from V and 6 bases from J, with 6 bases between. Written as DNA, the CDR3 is TGTGCCAGCAGGCGTCTTAATTCACCCCTCCACTTT. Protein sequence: CASRRLNSPLHF.

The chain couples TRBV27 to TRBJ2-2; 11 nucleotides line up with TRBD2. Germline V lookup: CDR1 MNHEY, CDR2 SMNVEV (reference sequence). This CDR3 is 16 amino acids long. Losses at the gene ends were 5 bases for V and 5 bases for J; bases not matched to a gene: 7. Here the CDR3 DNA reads TGTGCCAGCAGTAGCAAACCTAGCGGGAGGACCGGGGAGCTGTTTTTT. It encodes CASSSKPSGRTGELFF.

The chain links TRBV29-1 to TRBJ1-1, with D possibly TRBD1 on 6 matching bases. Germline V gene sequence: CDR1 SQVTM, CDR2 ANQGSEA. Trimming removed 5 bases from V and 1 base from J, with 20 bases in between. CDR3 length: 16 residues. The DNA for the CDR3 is TGCAGCGTTAAACAACAGGGAAGAGGAGGGAACACTGAAGCTTTCTTT. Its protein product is CSVKQQGRGGNTEAFF.

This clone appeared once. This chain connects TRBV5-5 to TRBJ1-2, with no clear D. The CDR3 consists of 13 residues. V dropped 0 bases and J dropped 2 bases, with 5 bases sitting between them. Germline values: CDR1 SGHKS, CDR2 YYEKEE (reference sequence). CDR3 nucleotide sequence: TGTGCCAGCAGCTTGGCCAGAAACTATGGCTACACCTTC. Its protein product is CASSLARNYGYTF.

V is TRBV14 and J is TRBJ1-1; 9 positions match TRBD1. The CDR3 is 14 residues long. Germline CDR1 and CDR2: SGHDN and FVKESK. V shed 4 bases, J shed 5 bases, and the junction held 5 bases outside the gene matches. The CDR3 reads CASSRTGGRTEAFF. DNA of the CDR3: TGTGCCAGCAGCCGCACAGGGGGCAGGACTGAAGCTTTCTTT.

The chain's CDR3 is CASSTGTSPANSPLHF. In DNA form, the CDR3 reads TGTGCCAGCAGCACCGGGACAAGCCCCGCCAATTCACCCCTCCACTTT. The genes are TRBV6-6 and TRBJ1-6; TRBD1 might be the D (6 bases). Trimming took 6 bases from V and 7 from J, leaving 19 bases between them. Per germline, CDR1 MNHNY and CDR2 SVGAGI (reference sequence). The CDR3 is 16 amino acids.

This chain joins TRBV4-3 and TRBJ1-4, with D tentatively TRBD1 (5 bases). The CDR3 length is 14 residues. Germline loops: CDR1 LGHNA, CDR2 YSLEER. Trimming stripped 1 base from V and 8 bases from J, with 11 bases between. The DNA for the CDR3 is TGCGCCAGCAGCCAAGTCACAGGTGTGGAAAAACTGTTTTTT. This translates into CASSQVTGVEKLFF.

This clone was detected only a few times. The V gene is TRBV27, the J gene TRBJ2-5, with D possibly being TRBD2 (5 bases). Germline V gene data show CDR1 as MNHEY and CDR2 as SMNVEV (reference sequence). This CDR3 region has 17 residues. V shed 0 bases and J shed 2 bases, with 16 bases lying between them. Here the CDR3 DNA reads TGTGCCAGCAGTTTATCCCACGAGTCGTGGGAGCAAGAGACCCAGTACTTC. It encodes CASSLSHESWEQETQYF.